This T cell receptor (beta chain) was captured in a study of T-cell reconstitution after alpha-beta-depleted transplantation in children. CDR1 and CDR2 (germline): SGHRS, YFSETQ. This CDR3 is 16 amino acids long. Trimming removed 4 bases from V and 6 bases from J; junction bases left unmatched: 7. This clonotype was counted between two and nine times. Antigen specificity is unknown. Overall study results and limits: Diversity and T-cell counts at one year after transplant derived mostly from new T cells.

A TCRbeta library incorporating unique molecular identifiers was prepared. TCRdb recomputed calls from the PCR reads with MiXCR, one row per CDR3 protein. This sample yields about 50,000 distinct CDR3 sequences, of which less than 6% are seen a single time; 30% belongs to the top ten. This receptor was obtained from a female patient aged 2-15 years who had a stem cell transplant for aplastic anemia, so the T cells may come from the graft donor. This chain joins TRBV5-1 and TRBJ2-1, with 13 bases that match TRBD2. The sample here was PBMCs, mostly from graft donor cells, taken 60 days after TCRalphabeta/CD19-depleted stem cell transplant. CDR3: CASSPRTSGSGNEQFF. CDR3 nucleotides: TGCGCCAGCAGCCCCCGGACTAGCGGGAGTGGCAATGAGCAGTTCTTC.